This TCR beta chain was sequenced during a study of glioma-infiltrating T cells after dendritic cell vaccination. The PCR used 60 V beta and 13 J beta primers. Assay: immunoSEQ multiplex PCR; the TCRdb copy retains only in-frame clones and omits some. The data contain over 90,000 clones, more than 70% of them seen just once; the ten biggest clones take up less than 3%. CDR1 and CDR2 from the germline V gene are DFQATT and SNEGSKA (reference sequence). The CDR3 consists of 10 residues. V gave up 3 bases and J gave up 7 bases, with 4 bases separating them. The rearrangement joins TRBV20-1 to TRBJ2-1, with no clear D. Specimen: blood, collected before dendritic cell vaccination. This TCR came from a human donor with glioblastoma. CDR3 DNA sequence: TGCAGTGCTAGGGCTAATGAGCAGTTCTTC. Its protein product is CSARANEQFF.